Sequencing of this TCR beta chain was carried out in a study of molecular identifiers for immune sequencing clone quantification. Study-wide results and limits: Among roughly 910,000 naive cells, spiked Jurkat TCR RNA from a single cell was reportedly detectable.

The CDR3 contains 15 residues. Deletions cut 0 bases from V and 1 base from J, with 11 bases between. Germline V CDR1 and CDR2: SGHRS, YFSETQ. TCRdb reprocessed the PCR reads via MiXCR and lists one record per CDR3 protein. The sample holds 400,000 to 600,000 distinct CDR3 sequences, 20% to 25% seen once. This clonotype came up many times. Its antigen is not identified. Source material: naive CD8+ T cells from blood, with Jurkat cell RNA spiked in. Subset noted: FACS-sorted CD8+CD4-CCR7+CD45RA+ naive T cells. The clonotype originates from a human donor in good health. Some libraries in this study had Jurkat cell RNA spiked in. The chain links TRBV5-1 to TRBJ2-7; the D is unclear. CDR3 residues: CASSLEGNRSYEQYF. As DNA, the CDR3 is TGCGCCAGCAGCTTGGAAGGGAATAGGTCCTACGAGCAGTACTTC.